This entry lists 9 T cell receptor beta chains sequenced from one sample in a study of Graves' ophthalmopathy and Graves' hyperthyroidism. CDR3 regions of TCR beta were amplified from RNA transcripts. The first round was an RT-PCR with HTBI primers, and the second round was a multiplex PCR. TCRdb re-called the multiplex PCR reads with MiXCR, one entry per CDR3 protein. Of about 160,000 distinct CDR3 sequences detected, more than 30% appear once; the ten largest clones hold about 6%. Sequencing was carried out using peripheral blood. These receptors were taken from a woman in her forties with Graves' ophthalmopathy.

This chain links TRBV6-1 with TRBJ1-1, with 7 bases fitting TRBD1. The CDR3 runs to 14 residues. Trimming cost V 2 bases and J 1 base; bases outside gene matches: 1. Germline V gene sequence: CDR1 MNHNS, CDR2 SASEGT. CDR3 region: CASSERTGNTEAFF. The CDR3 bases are TGTGCCAGCAGTGAAAGGACAGGGAACACTGAAGCTTTCTTT.

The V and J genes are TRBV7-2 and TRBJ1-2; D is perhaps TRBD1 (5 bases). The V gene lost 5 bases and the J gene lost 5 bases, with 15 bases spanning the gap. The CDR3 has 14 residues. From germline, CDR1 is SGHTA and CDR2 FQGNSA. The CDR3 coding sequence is TGTGCCAGCAGCCCAACACAGGAGGATTATGGCTACACCTTC. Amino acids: CASSPTQEDYGYTF.

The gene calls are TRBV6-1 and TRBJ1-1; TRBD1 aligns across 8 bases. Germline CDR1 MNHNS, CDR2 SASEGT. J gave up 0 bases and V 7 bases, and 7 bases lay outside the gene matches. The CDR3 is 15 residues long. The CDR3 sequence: CASMSDRALNTEAFF. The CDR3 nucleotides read TGTGCCAGCATGTCGGACAGGGCATTGAACACTGAAGCTTTCTTT.

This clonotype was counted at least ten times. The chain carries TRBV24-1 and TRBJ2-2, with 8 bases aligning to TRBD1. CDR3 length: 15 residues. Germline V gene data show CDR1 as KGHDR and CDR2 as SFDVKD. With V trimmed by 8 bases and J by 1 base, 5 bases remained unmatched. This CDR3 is CATTDGTGNTGELFF. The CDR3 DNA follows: TGTGCCACCACCGACGGGACAGGGAACACCGGGGAGCTGTTTTTT.

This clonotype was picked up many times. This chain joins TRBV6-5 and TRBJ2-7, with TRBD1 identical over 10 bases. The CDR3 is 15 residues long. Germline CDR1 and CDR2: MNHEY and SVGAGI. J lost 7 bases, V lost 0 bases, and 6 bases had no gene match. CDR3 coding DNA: TGTGCCAGCAGTTACTCGTCGGGACAGGGGCGTGAGCAGTACTTC. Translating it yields CASSYSSGQGREQYF.

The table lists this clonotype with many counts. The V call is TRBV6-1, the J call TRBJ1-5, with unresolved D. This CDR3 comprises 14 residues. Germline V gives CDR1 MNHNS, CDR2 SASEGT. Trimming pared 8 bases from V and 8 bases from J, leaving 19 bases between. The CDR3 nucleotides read TGTGCCAGCGTGAAGAACAGCCTAGGTGAGCCCCAGCATTTT. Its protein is CASVKNSLGEPQHF.

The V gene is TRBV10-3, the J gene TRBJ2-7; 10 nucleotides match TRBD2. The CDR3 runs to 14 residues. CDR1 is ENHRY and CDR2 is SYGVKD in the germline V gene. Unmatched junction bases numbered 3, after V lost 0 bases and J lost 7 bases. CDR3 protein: CAISESLAGEEQYF. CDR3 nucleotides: TGTGCCATCAGTGAGTCCCTAGCGGGAGAAGAGCAGTACTTC.

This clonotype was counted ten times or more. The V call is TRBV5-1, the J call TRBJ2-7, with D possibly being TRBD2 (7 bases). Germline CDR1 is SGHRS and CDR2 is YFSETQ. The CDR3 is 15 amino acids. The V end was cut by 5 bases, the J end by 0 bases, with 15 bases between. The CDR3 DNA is TGCGCCAGCAGTCGAGGGGGGGTAAGCTCCTACGAGCAGTACTTC. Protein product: CASSRGGVSSYEQYF.

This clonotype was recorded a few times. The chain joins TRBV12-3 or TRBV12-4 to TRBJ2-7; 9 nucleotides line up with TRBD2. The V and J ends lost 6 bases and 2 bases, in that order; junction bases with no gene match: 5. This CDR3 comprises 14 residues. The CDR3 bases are TGTGCCAGCAGCCCGACTAGCGGAGCCTACGAGCAGTACTTC. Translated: CASSPTSGAYEQYF.